This TCR beta chain came from a study of early T cells in non-severe SARS-CoV-2 infection. Study summary: Sequencing input comprised bulk RNA from unsorted whole blood; chain pairing was not available.

This CDR3 has 17 residues. The germline CDR1 and CDR2 sequences are SEHNR and FQNEAQ (reference sequence). Trimming at V came to 3 bases and at J to 5 bases, leaving 7 bases not matched to a gene. Whole-study results and caveats: VDJdb-based matching was biased toward anti-spike CD8 responses and missed private and CD4 specificities.

Molecules of cDNA were individually given unique molecular identifiers that were attached to them. Using its own MiXCR run on the 5' RACE reads, TCRdb lists one record per CDR3 protein. This sample has 84,000 or so distinct CDR3 sequences, with around 10% found just once. This clonotype was picked up many times. Its target is unknown. The sample comprised whole blood. The chain couples TRBV7-9 to TRBJ2-1, with 13 bases lining up with TRBD2. The TCR sequence derives from an adult who was a healthcare worker with PCR-confirmed SARS-CoV-2 infection or an uninfected control (not recorded which). The DNA for the CDR3 is TGTGCCAGCAGCTTCCCCGGCGGACTAGCGGGGGACAATGAGCAGTTCTTC. This translates into CASSFPGGLAGDNEQFF.